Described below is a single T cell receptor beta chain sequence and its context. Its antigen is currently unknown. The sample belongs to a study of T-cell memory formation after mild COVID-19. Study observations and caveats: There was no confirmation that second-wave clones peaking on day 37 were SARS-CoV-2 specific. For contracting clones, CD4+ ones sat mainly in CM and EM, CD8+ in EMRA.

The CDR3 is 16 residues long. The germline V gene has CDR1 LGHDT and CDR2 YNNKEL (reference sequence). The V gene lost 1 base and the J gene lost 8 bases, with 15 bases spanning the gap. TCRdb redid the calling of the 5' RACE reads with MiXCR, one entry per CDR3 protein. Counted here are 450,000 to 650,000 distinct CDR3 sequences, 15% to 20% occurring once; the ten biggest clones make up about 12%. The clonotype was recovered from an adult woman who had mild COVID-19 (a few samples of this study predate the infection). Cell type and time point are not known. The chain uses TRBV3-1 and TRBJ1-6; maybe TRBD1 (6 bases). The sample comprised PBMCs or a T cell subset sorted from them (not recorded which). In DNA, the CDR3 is TGTGCCAGCAGCCAAGTTTCAGGGGCGCGGGATTCACCCCTCCACTTT. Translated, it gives CASSQVSGARDSPLHF.